Listed here is a single TCR beta chain. What it recognizes is unknown. Mismatch with germline at one junction end may stem from a read error. During its preparation, the TCRbeta library received unique molecular identifiers. TCRdb analysed the PCR reads with MiXCR anew, one entry per CDR3 protein. The table includes fewer than 350,000 distinct CDR3 sequences, over 9.5% detected once. The data are from a study of T-cell reconstitution after alpha-beta-depleted transplantation in children. The V gene's germline CDR1 is SGHTA and CDR2 FQGNSA. This CDR3 has 16 residues. Study-level findings and limits: Most T-cell counts and diversity one year after the transplant came from T cells that were newly produced. Surviving recipient T cells and thymic progenitors underlay high day-60 TCRbeta diversity in some patients.

The chain is built from TRBV7-2 and TRBJ2-1, with a tentative D call TRBD2 (6 bases). This TCR came from a boy in the first two years of life with acute myeloid leukemia, due to receive a stem cell transplant. The sequenced sample was PBMCs, obtained before TCRalphabeta/CD19-depleted stem cell transplant. The CDR3 here is CASSLEGLAPGNEQFF. Here the CDR3 DNA reads TGTGCCAGCAGTTTAGAAGGGCTAGCGCCCGGGAATGAGCAGTTCTTC.